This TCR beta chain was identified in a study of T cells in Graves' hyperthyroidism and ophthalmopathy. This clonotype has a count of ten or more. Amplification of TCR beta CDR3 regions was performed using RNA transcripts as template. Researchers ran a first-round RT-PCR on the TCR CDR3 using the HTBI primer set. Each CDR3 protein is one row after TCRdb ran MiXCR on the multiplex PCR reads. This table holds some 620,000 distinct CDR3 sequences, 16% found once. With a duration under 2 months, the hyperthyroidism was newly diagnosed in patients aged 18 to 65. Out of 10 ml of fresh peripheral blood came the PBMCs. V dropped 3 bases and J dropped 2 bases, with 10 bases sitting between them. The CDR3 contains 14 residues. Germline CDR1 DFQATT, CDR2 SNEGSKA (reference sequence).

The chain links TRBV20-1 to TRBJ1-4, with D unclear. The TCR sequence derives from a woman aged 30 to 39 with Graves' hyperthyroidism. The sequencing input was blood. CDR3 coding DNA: TGCAGTGCTAGTCGTGGGCGTACTAATGAAAAACTGTTTTTT. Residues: CSASRGRTNEKLFF.